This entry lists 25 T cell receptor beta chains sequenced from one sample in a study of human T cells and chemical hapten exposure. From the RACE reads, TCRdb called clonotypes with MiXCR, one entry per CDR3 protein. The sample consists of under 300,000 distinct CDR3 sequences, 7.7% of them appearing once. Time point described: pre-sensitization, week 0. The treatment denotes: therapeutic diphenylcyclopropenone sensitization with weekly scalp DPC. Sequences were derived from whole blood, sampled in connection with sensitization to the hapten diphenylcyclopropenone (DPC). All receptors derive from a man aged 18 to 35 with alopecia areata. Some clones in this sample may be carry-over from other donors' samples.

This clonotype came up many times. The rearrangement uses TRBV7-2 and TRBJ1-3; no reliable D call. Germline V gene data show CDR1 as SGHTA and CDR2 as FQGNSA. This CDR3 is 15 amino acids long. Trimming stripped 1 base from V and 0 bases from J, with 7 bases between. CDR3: CASSLGADSGNTIYF. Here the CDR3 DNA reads TGTGCCAGCAGCTTAGGGGCCGACTCTGGAAACACCATATATTTT.

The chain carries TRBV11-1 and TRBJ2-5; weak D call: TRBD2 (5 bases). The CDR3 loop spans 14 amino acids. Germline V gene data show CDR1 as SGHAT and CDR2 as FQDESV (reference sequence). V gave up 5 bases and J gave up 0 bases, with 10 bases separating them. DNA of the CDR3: TGTGCCAGCAGCCGCGACGGGAACCAAGAGACCCAGTACTTC. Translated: CASSRDGNQETQYF. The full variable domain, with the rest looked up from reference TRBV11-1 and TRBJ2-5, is EAEVAQSPRYKITEKSQAVAFWCDPISGHATLYWYRQILGQGPELLVQFQDESVVDDSQLPKDRFSAERLKGVDSTLKIQPAELGDSAMYLCASSRDGNQETQYFGPGTRLLVL.

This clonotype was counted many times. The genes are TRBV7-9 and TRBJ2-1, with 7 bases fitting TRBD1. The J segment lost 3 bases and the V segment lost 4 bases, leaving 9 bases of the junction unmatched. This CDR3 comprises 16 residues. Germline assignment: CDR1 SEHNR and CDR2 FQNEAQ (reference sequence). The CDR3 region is CASSSGPGQNYNEQFF. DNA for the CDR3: TGTGCCAGCAGCTCCGGGCCGGGACAGAACTACAATGAGCAGTTCTTC.

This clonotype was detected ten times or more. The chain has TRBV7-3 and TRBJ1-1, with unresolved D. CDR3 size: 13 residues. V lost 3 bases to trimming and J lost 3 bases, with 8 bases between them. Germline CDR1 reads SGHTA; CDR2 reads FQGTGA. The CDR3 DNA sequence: TGTGCCAGCAGCTTTTCTTCGGACACTGAAGCTTTCTTT. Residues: CASSFSSDTEAFF.

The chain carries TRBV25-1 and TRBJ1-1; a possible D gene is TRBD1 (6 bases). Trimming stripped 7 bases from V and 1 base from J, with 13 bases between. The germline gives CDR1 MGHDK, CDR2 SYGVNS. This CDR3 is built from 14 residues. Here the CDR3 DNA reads TGTGCCAGCATTGATGGAGGGGGGAACACTGAAGCTTTCTTT. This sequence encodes CASIDGGGNTEAFF.

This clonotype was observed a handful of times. The CDR3 DNA sequence: TGTGCCAGCAGCTTATTACTCGGGGCCTCGAACACTGAAGCTTTCTTT. This codes for CASSLLLGASNTEAFF. This chain uses TRBV7-9 with TRBJ1-1; tentatively, D is TRBD1 (5 bases). CDR1 SEHNR and CDR2 FQNEAQ come from the germline V gene (reference sequence). The CDR3 runs 16 residues. Deletions cut 2 bases from V and 1 base from J, with 14 bases between.

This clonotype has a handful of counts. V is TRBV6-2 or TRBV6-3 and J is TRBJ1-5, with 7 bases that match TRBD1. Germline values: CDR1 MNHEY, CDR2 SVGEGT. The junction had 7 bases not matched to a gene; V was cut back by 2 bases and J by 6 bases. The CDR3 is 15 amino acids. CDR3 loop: CASSYDREGSQPQHF. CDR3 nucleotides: TGTGCCAGCAGTTACGACAGGGAGGGTAGTCAGCCCCAGCATTTT.

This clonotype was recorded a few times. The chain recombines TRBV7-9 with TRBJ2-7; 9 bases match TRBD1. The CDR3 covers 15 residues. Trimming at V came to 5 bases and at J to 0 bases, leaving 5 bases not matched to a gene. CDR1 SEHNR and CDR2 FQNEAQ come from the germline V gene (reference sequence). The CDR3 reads CASSLRTGASYEQYF. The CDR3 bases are TGTGCCAGCAGCCTCAGGACAGGGGCCTCCTACGAGCAGTACTTC.

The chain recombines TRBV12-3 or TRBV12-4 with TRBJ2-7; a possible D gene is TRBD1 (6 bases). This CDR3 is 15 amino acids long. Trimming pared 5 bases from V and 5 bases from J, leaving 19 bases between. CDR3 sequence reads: CASSPDRIKVHEQYF. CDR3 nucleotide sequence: TGTGCCAGCAGTCCCGACAGGATTAAGGTCCACGAGCAGTACTTC.

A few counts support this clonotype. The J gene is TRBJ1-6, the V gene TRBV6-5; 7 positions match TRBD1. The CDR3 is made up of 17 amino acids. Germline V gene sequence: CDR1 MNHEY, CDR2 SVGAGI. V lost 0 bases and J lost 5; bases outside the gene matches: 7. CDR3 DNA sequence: TGTGCCAGCAGTTACTCGGACAGGTTGGGCGATAATTCACCCCTCCACTTT. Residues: CASSYSDRLGDNSPLHF.

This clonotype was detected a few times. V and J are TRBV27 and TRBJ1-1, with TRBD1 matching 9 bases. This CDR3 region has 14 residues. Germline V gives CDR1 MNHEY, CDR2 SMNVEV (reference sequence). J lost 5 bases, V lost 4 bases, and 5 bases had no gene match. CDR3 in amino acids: CASSSSGTGTEAFF. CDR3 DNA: TGTGCCAGCAGTTCGTCCGGGACAGGGACTGAAGCTTTCTTT.

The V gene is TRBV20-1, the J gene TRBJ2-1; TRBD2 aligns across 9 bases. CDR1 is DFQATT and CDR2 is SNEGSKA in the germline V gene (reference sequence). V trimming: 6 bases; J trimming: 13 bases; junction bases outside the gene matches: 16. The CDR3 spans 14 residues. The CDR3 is CSAPLRLAGNPQFF. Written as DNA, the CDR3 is TGCAGTGCACCCCTGCGTCTAGCGGGAAACCCTCAGTTCTTC.

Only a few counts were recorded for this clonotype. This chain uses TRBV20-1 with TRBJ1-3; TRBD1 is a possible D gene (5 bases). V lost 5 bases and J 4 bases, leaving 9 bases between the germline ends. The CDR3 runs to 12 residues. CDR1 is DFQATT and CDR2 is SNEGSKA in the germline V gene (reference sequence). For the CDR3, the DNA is TGCAGTGCTCCGGACATGGGAAACACCATATATTTT. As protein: CSAPDMGNTIYF.

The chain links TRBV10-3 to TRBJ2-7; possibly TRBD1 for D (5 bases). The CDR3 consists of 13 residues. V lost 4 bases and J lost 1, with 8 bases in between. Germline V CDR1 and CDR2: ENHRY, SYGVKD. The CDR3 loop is CAISGQNSYEQYV. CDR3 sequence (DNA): TGTGCCATCAGTGGACAGAATTCCTACGAGCAGTACGTC.

CDR3 amino acids: CASSRQGYSGNTIYF. In DNA form, the CDR3 reads TGTGCCAGCAGCCGCCAAGGATACTCTGGAAACACCATATATTTT. The rearrangement joins TRBV6-5 to TRBJ1-3; D remains unclear. Trimming removed 6 bases from V and 0 bases from J, with 12 bases in between. The CDR3 contains 15 residues. Per the germline V gene, CDR1 is MNHEY and CDR2 is SVGAGI.

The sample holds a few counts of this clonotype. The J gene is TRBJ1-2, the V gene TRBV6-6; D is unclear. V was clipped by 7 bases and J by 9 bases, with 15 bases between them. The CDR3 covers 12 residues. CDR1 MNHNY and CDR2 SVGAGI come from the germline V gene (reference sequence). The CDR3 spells CASTPGSYSYTF. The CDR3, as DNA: TGTGCCAGCACCCCGGGGTCCTACAGCTACACCTTC.

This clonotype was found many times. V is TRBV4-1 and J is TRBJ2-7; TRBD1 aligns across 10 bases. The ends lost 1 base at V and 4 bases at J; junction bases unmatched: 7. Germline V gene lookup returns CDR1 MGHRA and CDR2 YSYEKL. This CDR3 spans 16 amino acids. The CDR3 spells CASSQVRTGGLYEQYF. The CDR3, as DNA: TGCGCCAGCAGCCAAGTCCGGACAGGGGGTTTATACGAGCAGTACTTC.

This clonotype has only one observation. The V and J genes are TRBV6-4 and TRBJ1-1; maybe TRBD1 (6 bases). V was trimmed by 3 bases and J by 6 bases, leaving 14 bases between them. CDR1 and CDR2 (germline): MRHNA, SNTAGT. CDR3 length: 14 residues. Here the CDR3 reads CASSDVGASSEAFF. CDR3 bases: TGTGCCAGCAGTGATGTGGGGGCCTCATCTGAAGCTTTCTTT.

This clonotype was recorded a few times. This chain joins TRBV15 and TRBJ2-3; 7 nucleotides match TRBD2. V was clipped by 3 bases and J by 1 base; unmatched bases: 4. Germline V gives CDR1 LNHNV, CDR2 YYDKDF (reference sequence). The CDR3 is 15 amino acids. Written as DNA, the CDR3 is TGTGCCACCAGCAGGGGCAGCGGGGGCACAGATACGCAGTATTTT. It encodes CATSRGSGGTDTQYF.

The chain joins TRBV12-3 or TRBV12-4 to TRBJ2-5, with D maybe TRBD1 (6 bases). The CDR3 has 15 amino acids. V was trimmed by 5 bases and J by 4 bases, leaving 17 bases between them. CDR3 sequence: CASSPARQGRETQYF. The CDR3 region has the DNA TGTGCCAGCAGTCCAGCCCGGCAGGGGCGAGAGACCCAGTACTTC.

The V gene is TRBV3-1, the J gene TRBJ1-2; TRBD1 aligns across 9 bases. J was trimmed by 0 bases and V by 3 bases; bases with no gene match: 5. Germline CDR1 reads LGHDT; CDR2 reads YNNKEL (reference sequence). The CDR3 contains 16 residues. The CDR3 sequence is CASSHRDRAANYGYTF. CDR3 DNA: TGTGCCAGCAGCCATCGGGACAGGGCAGCTAACTATGGCTACACCTTC.

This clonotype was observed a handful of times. CDR3 in DNA: TGCAGTGCTTCCAGACAGGGGTTCGTCAATCAGCCCCAGCATTTT. Translated, it gives CSASRQGFVNQPQHF. This chain joins TRBV20-1 and TRBJ1-5; 8 positions agree with TRBD1. Germline assignment: CDR1 DFQATT and CDR2 SNEGSKA (reference sequence). This CDR3 contains 15 residues. V lost 5 bases and J lost 3; bases outside the gene matches: 9.

The CDR3 sequence: CASSQDDLATGANYGYTF. In DNA, the CDR3 is TGCGCCAGCAGCCAAGATGATTTGGCGACAGGGGCTAACTATGGCTACACCTTC. V usage is TRBV4-3 and J usage is TRBJ1-2; 8 bases are a match to TRBD1. This CDR3 has 18 residues. V lost 0 bases to trimming and J lost 0 bases; unmatched junction nucleotides: 9. CDR1 is LGHNA and CDR2 is YSLEER in the germline V gene.

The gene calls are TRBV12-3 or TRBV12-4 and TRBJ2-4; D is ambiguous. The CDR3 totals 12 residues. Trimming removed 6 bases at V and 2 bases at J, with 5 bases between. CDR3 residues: CASSSPKNIQYF. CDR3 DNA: TGTGCCAGCAGCTCTCCCAAAAACATTCAGTACTTC.

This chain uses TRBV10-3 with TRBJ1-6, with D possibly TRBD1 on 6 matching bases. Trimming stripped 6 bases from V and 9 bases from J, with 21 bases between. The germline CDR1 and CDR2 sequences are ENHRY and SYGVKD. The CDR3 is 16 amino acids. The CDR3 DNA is TGTGCCATCAGCAGGGTACAGGGAAGAGACGGTTCACCCCTCCACTTT. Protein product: CAISRVQGRDGSPLHF.